The present TCR beta chain was sequenced within a study of molecular identifiers for immune sequencing clone quantification. Study-level results: Spike-in Jurkat TCR RNA from a single cell reportedly registered among approximately 900,000 naive cells.

With respect to this clonotype: Its antigen is not known.

Bulk TCR libraries used previously described methods and listed TCR primers. TCRdb reprocessed the PCR reads with MiXCR, giving one entry per CDR3 protein. The sample has around 320,000 distinct CDR3 sequences; about 22% are singletons. The trim removed 5 bases at V and 5 bases at J, leaving 7 bases unmatched. The CDR3 loop spans 14 amino acids. Germline V gene lookup returns CDR1 GTSNPN and CDR2 SVGIG (reference sequence). A CD8+CD4-CCR7+CD45RA+ gate was used to sort naive CD8 T cells. This receptor was obtained from a human donor in good health. Some libraries in this study had Jurkat cell RNA spiked in. Input material: naive CD8+ T cells from blood, with Jurkat cell RNA spiked in. Subset: FACS-sorted CD8+CD4-CCR7+CD45RA+ naive T cells. J is TRBJ2-3 and V is TRBV30, with TRBD2 identical over 10 bases. DNA for the CDR3: TGTGCCTGGGGATCTAGCGGGAGTCAAGATACGCAGTATTTT. Translating gives CAWGSSGSQDTQYF.